Listed below are T cell receptor beta chains from one sample, sequenced in a study of T cells in Graves' hyperthyroidism and ophthalmopathy. MiXCR was run by TCRdb on the multiplex PCR reads, yielding one entry per CDR3 protein. The sample shows hundreds of thousands of distinct CDR3 sequences, 38% of them seen only once. Sequencing was carried out using blood. The receptors originated from a man in his late teens or twenties with Graves' hyperthyroidism. CDR3s include the opening cysteine and the closing phenylalanine or tryptophan. A D gene is named only where the DNA matches it firmly. Some rows mark clone size as missing; the rest say once, few, many or name a class of expanded clone.

CDR3 length | J gene | D gene | clone size | V gene | CDR3 protein | CDR3 DNA
12 | TRBJ1-2 | NA | many | TRBV5-1 | CATRAGTYGYTF | TGCGCCACCAGGGCGGGCACCTATGGCTACACCTTC
16 | TRBJ2-5 | NA | NA | TRBV29-1 | CSVTGSGVGFRETQYF | TGCAGCGTTACTGGATCGGGGGTAGGTTTCCGAGAGACCCAGTACTTC
15 | TRBJ2-5 | TRBD2 | NA | TRBV12-3/TRBV12-4 | CASSWGGSIQETQYF | TGTGCCAGCAGTTGGGGGGGGTCTATTCAGGAGACCCAGTACTTC
15 | TRBJ1-6 | NA | once | TRBV12-3/TRBV12-4 | CARSSDRDPNSPLHF | TGTGCCCGCAGTTCAGACCGGGATCCAAATTCACCCCTCCACTTT
12 | TRBJ1-1 | NA | many | TRBV29-1 | CSVGQVGTEAFF | TGCAGCGTTGGGCAGGTCGGCACTGAAGCTTTCTTT
15 | TRBJ1-5 | NA | few | TRBV30 | CAYRQGSFNNQPQHF | TGTGCCTATCGCCAGGGGAGCTTCAACAATCAGCCCCAGCATTTT
14 | TRBJ1-4 | NA | few | TRBV10-3 | CAIRPGVTNEKLFF | TGTGCCATCCGTCCCGGGGTTACTAATGAAAAACTGTTTTTT
15 | TRBJ2-7 | TRBD2 | NA | TRBV25-1 | CASSLVRGDAYEQYF | TGTGCCAGCAGCTTAGTTCGGGGGGATGCCTACGAGCAGTACTTC
12 | TRBJ2-7 | TRBD1 | NA | TRBV29-1 | CSVRTGTDEQYF | TGCAGCGTCCGGACAGGGACCGACGAGCAGTACTTC
14 | TRBJ2-2 | TRBD2 | many | TRBV10-3 | CAISSGANTGELFF | TGTGCCATCTCTAGCGGGGCGAACACCGGGGAGCTGTTTTTT
13 | TRBJ1-2 | NA | NA | TRBV29-1 | CSALDEGDYGYTF | TGCAGCGCCCTGGATGAGGGGGATTATGGCTACACCTTC
15 | TRBJ2-5 | NA | NA | TRBV7-2 | CASSLAIGGWKTQYF | TGTGCCAGCAGCTTGGCGATCGGGGGTTGGAAGACCCAGTACTTC
13 | TRBJ1-1 | NA | many | TRBV2 | CASRGTLNTEAFF | TGTGCCAGCAGGGGGACACTGAACACTGAAGCTTTCTTT
15 | TRBJ2-7 | TRBD2 | NA | TRBV20-1 | CSAGGPTSAYYEQYF | TGCAGTGCTGGGGGCCCGACTAGCGCTTACTACGAGCAGTACTTC
13 | TRBJ1-1 | NA | many | TRBV7-9 | CASSRLRNTEAFF | TGTGCCAGCAGCAGGCTAAGGAACACTGAAGCTTTCTTT
14 | TRBJ2-7 | NA | once | TRBV6-6 | CASSILGQVYEQYF | TGTGCCAGCAGTATCCTTGGGCAGGTGTACGAGCAGTACTTC
13 | TRBJ1-3 | NA | few | TRBV4-1 | CASSQDSWDTIYF | TGCGCCAGCAGCCAGGATTCATGGGACACCATATATTTT
16 | TRBJ1-4 | NA | NA | TRBV7-2 | CASSLVVASTNEKLFF | TGTGCCAGCAGCTTAGTAGTAGCGAGTACTAATGAAAAACTGTTTTTT
15 | TRBJ1-5 | NA | many | TRBV19 | CASSIQVGSNQPQHF | TGTGCCAGTAGTATACAGGTTGGGAGCAATCAGCCCCAGCATTTT
13 | TRBJ1-1 | NA | many | TRBV19 | CASSIAEGSEAFF | TGTGCCAGTAGTATAGCAGAAGGCAGTGAAGCTTTCTTT
15 | TRBJ1-1 | NA | many | TRBV7-2 | CASSPLGLVNTEAFF | TGTGCCAGCAGTCCCCTTGGGTTAGTGAACACTGAAGCTTTCTTT
12 | TRBJ2-2 | NA | few | TRBV2 | CASIFESGELFF | TGTGCCAGCATTTTCGAGAGCGGGGAGCTGTTTTTT
15 | TRBJ2-7 | NA | NA | TRBV9 | CASSVAGGVAYEQYF | TGTGCCAGCAGCGTAGCAGGAGGAGTTGCCTACGAGCAGTACTTC
13 | TRBJ1-2 | NA | NA | TRBV12-3/TRBV12-4 | CASTRTGNYGYTF | TGTGCCAGCACCCGGACGGGCAACTATGGCTACACCTTC
17 | TRBJ1-6 | TRBD1 | NA | TRBV5-1 | CASSSGPGQGPNSPLHF | TGTGCCAGCAGCTCGGGCCCCGGACAGGGGCCGAATTCACCCCTCCACTTT
14 | TRBJ1-2 | NA | NA | TRBV5-1 | CASSLATEGGRYTF | TGCGCCAGCAGCTTGGCTACAGAGGGGGGACGCTACACCTTC
18 | TRBJ1-1 | NA | NA | TRBV25-1 | CASSECYREMIWNTEAFF | TGTGCCAGCAGTGAATGTTACAGGGAGATGATTTGGAACACTGAAGCTTTCTTT
12 | TRBJ1-1 | NA | NA | TRBV29-1 | CSSTGLNTEAFF | TGCAGCTCCACAGGGTTGAACACTGAAGCTTTCTTT
13 | TRBJ2-7 | TRBD1 | NA | TRBV6-5 | CASSYRTGDEQYF | TGTGCCAGCAGTTACCGGACAGGGGACGAGCAGTACTTC
15 | TRBJ1-6 | TRBD1 | NA | TRBV19 | CASSMAGQGYSPLHF | TGTGCCAGTAGTATGGCGGGACAGGGGTACTCACCCCTCCACTTT
12 | TRBJ2-3 | NA | NA | TRBV7-2 | CASSQDGRVQYF | TGCGCCAGCAGCCAAGACGGTCGGGTTCAGTATTTT
11 | TRBJ1-4 | TRBD1 | NA | TRBV7-9 | CATDRGEKLFF | TGTGCCACGGACAGGGGTGAAAAACTGTTTTTT
15 | TRBJ2-5 | TRBD2 | NA | TRBV4-3 | CASSTAGGPGETQYF | TGCGCCAGCAGCACAGCGGGAGGGCCGGGGGAGACCCAGTACTTC
14 | TRBJ2-7 | TRBD1 | few | TRBV5-1 | CASSSKTGPHEQYF | TGCGCCAGCAGCTCGAAGACAGGGCCCCACGAGCAGTACTTC
15 | TRBJ1-5 | TRBD1 | few | TRBV5-1 | CASSFGTGSDQPQHF | TGCGCCAGCAGCTTTGGGACAGGGAGCGATCAGCCCCAGCATTTT
13 | TRBJ1-2 | TRBD1 | NA | TRBV25-1 | CALGDRGNYGYTF | TGTGCCTTAGGGGACAGGGGTAACTATGGCTACACCTTC
14 | TRBJ1-2 | NA | NA | TRBV2 | CASSDTGPYYGYTF | TGTGCCAGCAGCGACACGGGACCTTACTATGGCTACACCTTC
15 | TRBJ2-2 | NA | NA | TRBV25-1 | CASSLLPGNTGELFF | TGTGCCAGCAGTTTATTGCCGGGTAACACCGGGGAGCTGTTTTTT
17 | TRBJ2-2 | TRBD2 | NA | TRBV11-2 | CASSPSLAGGNTGELFF | TGTGCCAGCAGCCCCAGCCTAGCGGGAGGCAACACCGGGGAGCTGTTTTTT
14 | TRBJ1-5 | NA | NA | TRBV7-2 | CASSFGGLNQPQHF | TGTGCCAGCAGCTTCGGCGGTCTTAATCAGCCCCAGCATTTT
14 | TRBJ2-2 | NA | few | TRBV2 | CASSEATGTGELFF | TGTGCCAGCAGTGAAGCGACGGGCACCGGGGAGCTGTTTTTT
15 | TRBJ1-2 | NA | many | TRBV9 | CASRPTSYGIYGYTF | TGTGCCAGCAGGCCCACATCGTATGGCATCTATGGCTACACCTTC
17 | TRBJ1-4 | TRBD1 | many | TRBV5-6 | CASTKRQGPTTNEKLFF | TGTGCCAGCACCAAGAGACAGGGACCAACAACTAATGAAAAACTGTTTTTT
14 | TRBJ1-4 | TRBD1 | many | TRBV7-2 | CASSTQTGGEKLFF | TGTGCCAGCAGCACTCAAACAGGGGGCGAAAAACTGTTTTTT
14 | TRBJ1-1 | NA | many | TRBV10-3 | CAISDSGKMVGAFF | TGTGCCATCAGCGACAGTGGGAAGATGGTAGGAGCTTTCTTT
14 | TRBJ2-7 | NA | few | TRBV5-1 | CASSFGDFPYEQYF | TGCGCCAGCAGCTTCGGGGACTTTCCCTACGAGCAGTACTTC
12 | TRBJ1-5 | NA | many | TRBV7-9 | CASTTANQPQHF | TGTGCCAGCACGACGGCTAACCAGCCCCAGCATTTT
14 | TRBJ2-5 | TRBD2 | NA | TRBV6-2/TRBV6-3 | CASSYLAGAGTQYF | TGTGCCAGCAGTTACCTAGCGGGCGCTGGGACCCAGTACTTC
13 | TRBJ1-1 | NA | many | TRBV29-1 | CSVDIIGNTEAFF | TGCAGCGTTGATATTATTGGTAACACTGAAGCTTTCTTT
14 | TRBJ2-7 | NA | NA | TRBV15 | CATSSLGGAYEQYF | TGTGCCACCAGCAGCTTGGGTGGGGCCTACGAGCAGTACTTC
14 | TRBJ1-1 | NA | many | TRBV2 | CASSRGLESTEAFF | TGTGCCAGCAGTCGGGGCCTCGAGAGCACTGAAGCTTTCTTT
13 | TRBJ1-2 | NA | NA | TRBV12-3/TRBV12-4 | CASSPNRNYGYTF | TGTGCCAGCAGTCCTAACCGAAACTATGGCTACACCTTC
17 | TRBJ2-2 | NA | NA | TRBV7-9 | CASSQGGGYANTGELFF | TGTGCCAGCAGCCAAGGGGGAGGATACGCGAACACCGGGGAGCTGTTTTTT
15 | TRBJ1-3 | NA | NA | TRBV9 | CASSVAAVPGDTIYF | TGTGCCAGCAGCGTAGCGGCGGTCCCTGGAGACACCATATATTTT
12 | TRBJ1-3 | TRBD1 | few | TRBV10-3 | CATGTDGNTIYF | TGTGCCACCGGGACAGATGGAAACACCATATATTTT
20 | TRBJ2-5 | NA | NA | TRBV2 | CASSQAGLLDIHPSQETQYF | TGTGCCAGCAGTCAGGCGGGGCTCCTCGATATACATCCCTCCCAAGAGACCCAGTACTTC
13 | TRBJ1-2 | TRBD1 | NA | TRBV29-1 | CSVNRGGADGYTF | TGCAGCGTGAATCGAGGGGGCGCGGATGGCTACACCTTC
16 | TRBJ1-1 | TRBD1 | few | TRBV6-5 | CANKTGPIAQNTEAFF | TGTGCCAATAAGACAGGGCCTATCGCCCAGAACACTGAAGCTTTCTTT